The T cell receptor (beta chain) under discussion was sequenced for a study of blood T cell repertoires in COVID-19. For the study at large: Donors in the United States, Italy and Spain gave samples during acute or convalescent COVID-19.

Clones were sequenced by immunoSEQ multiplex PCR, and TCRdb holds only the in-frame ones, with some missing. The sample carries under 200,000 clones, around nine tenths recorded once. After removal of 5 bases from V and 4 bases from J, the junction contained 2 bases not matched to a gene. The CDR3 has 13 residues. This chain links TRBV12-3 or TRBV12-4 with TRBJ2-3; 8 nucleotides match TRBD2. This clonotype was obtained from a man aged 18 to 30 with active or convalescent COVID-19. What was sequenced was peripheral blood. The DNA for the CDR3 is TGTGCCAGCAGTCGGACTAGCTCAGATACGCAGTATTTT. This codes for CASSRTSSDTQYF.